Below, 12 T cell receptor beta chains from the same sample are listed, as sequenced in a study of blood T cells in healthy people across ages. PCR was performed a second time for about 7 to 12 cycles using a sample-barcoded 5' primer and a J-beta primer mix. TCRdb re-derived calls from the 5' RACE reads in MiXCR, one entry per CDR3 protein. The sample shows some 1.5 million distinct CDR3 sequences, roughly 28% of them seen only once. Sequencing used blood. These receptors originate from a woman younger than 45 in good health.

The chain couples TRBV5-1 to TRBJ2-7, with 7 nucleotides matching TRBD1. Matching the DNA end better, TRBJ2-5 makes the J call doubtful. Germline V gene data show CDR1 as SGHRS and CDR2 as YFSETQ. This CDR3 comprises 16 residues. DNA of the CDR3: TGCGCCAGCAGCTTGACCGGGACAGTTTCTCAAGAGACCCAGTACTTC. Translation: CASSLTGTVSQETQYF.

V gene TRBV9 combines with J gene TRBJ2-7; the match to TRBD2 covers 9 bases. Trimming cost V 3 bases and J 2 bases; bases outside gene matches: 15. The CDR3 contains 18 residues. Germline-derived CDR1 and CDR2 are SGDLS and YYNGEE. Here the CDR3 reads CASSATGGSGRPPYEQYF. The CDR3 region has the DNA TGTGCCAGCAGCGCGACCGGCGGGAGCGGGAGGCCCCCCTACGAGCAGTACTTC.

The sample holds many counts of this clonotype. This chain connects TRBV9 to TRBJ2-7; D is undetermined. V was shortened by 0 bases and J by 3 bases, with 10 bases between the two germline ends. Germline V CDR1 and CDR2: SGDLS, YYNGEE. The CDR3 totals 14 residues. CDR3 residues: CASSVGGPSYEQYF. CDR3 DNA: TGTGCCAGCAGCGTAGGAGGACCGAGCTACGAGCAGTACTTC.

The V gene is TRBV2, the J gene TRBJ2-1; D tentatively reads TRBD1 or TRBD2 (5 bases each). Trimming shortened V by 10 bases and J by 6 bases, and 28 bases separated the two germline ends. This CDR3 has 17 amino acids. Germline loops: CDR1 SNHLY, CDR2 FYNNEI. The CDR3 DNA sequence: TGTGCCACCTCACGACGGTTTAAGGGACGAGGCCCCAATGAGCAGTTCTTC. Translated, it gives CATSRRFKGRGPNEQFF. Variable domain in full (rest from reference TRBV2 and TRBJ2-1): EPEVTQTPSHQVTQMGQEVILRCVPISNHLYFYWYRQILGQKVEFLVSFYNNEISEKSEIFDDQFSVERPDGSNFTLKIRSTKLEDSAMYFCATSRRFKGRGPNEQFFGPGTRLTVL.

The chain carries TRBV9 and TRBJ2-6, with D unclear. The V end lost 3 bases, the J end lost 0 bases, and 10 bases lay between the germline ends. Per germline, CDR1 SGDLS and CDR2 YYNGEE. The CDR3 covers 16 residues. In DNA, the CDR3 is TGTGCCAGCAGCGCCCGACTGGGCTCTGGGGCCAACGTCCTGACTTTC. Translated: CASSARLGSGANVLTF.

This clonotype was observed a handful of times. The chain combines TRBV7-2 with TRBJ1-1; no clear D gene. The CDR3 consists of 16 residues. Trimming shortened V by 5 bases and J by 1 base, and 17 bases separated the two germline ends. The V gene's germline CDR1 is SGHTA and CDR2 FQGNSA. CDR3 residues: CASSPQASPANTEAFF. Here the CDR3 DNA reads TGTGCCAGCAGCCCTCAGGCTTCCCCGGCGAACACTGAAGCTTTCTTT.

This clonotype has at least ten counts. The chain carries TRBV3-1 and TRBJ2-7, with D maybe TRBD2 (6 bases). The germline V gene encodes CDR1 LGHDT and CDR2 YNNKEL (reference sequence). V lost 4 bases and J lost 5, with 12 bases in between. The CDR3 loop spans 13 amino acids. As DNA, the CDR3 is TGTGCCAGCAGCCCATGGACTACTAACGAGCAGTACTTC. Its protein is CASSPWTTNEQYF.

This clonotype showed up just a few times. The V and J genes are TRBV27 and TRBJ2-5, with D possibly matching TRBD1 (7 bases). This CDR3 contains 16 residues. V was cut by 1 base and J by 1 base, with 13 bases left in between. CDR1 and CDR2 from the germline V gene are MNHEY and SMNVEV (reference sequence). The CDR3 DNA is TGTGCCAGCAGTTTATTGTACAGGGGAGGCCAAGAGACCCAGTACTTC. This sequence encodes CASSLLYRGGQETQYF.

The rearrangement uses TRBV20-1 and TRBJ2-5; 8 bases fit TRBD2. After removal of 3 bases from V and 11 bases from J, the junction contained 23 bases not matched to a gene. The CDR3 loop spans 17 amino acids. The germline V gene encodes CDR1 DFQATT and CDR2 SNEGSKA (reference sequence). DNA for the CDR3: TGCAGTGCTAGTCATTACAAGTCTGCGGGAGGAACGGATGAGCAGTACTTC. It is translated as CSASHYKSAGGTDEQYF.

This clonotype was observed a handful of times. The chain uses TRBV5-1 and TRBJ2-1; 8 bases match TRBD2. Germline V lookup: CDR1 SGHRS, CDR2 YFSETQ. Trimming cost V 0 bases and J 5 bases; bases outside gene matches: 4. The CDR3 length is 15 residues. In DNA, the CDR3 is TGCGCCAGCAGCTTGGCTAGCGGGCTGGACAATGAGCAGTTCTTC. Protein: CASSLASGLDNEQFF.

The CDR3 region has the DNA TGTGCCACCAGTGAATGGGGCGGAGGCGGCTACACCTTC. It codes for CATSEWGGGGYTF. The gene calls are TRBV24-1 and TRBJ1-2, with a weak D call TRBD1 (5 bases). The germline V gene encodes CDR1 KGHDR and CDR2 SFDVKD. This CDR3 has 13 residues. Trimming took 4 bases from V and 8 from J, leaving 13 bases between them.

This sequence joins TRBV7-2 and TRBJ2-3, with D perhaps matching TRBD2 (5 bases). There are 17 residues in the CDR3. Germline lookup yields CDR1 SGHTA and CDR2 FQGNSA. V dropped 1 base and J dropped 4 bases, with 18 bases sitting between them. The CDR3 nucleotides are TGTGCCAGCAGCTTAGAGTCGGTAGCGATTCGAGCAGATACGCAGTATTTT. As protein: CASSLESVAIRADTQYF.